One sample yielded the 26 T cell receptor beta chains listed below, sequenced in a study of blood T cell repertoires in COVID-19. Libraries were prepared by immunoSEQ multiplex PCR; TCRdb keeps only in-frame clonotypes and omits some of them. The sample lists around 130,000 clones, roughly 80% seen once, with more than 2% in the top ten. The material sequenced was PBMCs or T cells enriched from blood (not recorded which). These receptors were obtained from a man aged 40-55 years with acute COVID-19.

The chain links TRBV6-1 to TRBJ2-1; perhaps TRBD2 as D (5 bases). V was cut by 1 base and J by 4 bases, with 8 bases left in between. The CDR3 contains 14 residues. CDR1 is MNHNS and CDR2 is SASEGT in the germline V gene. The DNA of the CDR3 is TGTGCCAGCAGTGAAGTGGAGGAGTACAATGAGCAGTTCTTC. This translates into CASSEVEEYNEQFF.

The chain uses TRBV12-3 or TRBV12-4 and TRBJ2-3; D uncertain. The CDR3 runs 12 residues. Trimming stripped 5 bases from V and 2 bases from J, with 5 bases between. CDR3 sequence (DNA): TGTGCCAGCAGTCAACTCACAGATACGCAGTATTTT. It encodes CASSQLTDTQYF.

This chain uses TRBV5-1 with TRBJ1-5; D might be TRBD1 (5 bases). CDR1 and CDR2 from the germline V gene are SGHRS and YFSETQ. Trimming removed 3 bases at V and 7 bases at J, with 14 bases between. The CDR3 runs to 14 residues. Written as DNA, the CDR3 is TGCGCCAGCAGCTCGGGACTGATTGGGCAGCCCCAGCATTTT. Protein product: CASSSGLIGQPQHF.

The chain links TRBV5-6 to TRBJ2-5; D perhaps matches TRBD2 (6 bases). The CDR3 covers 16 residues. The V end was cut by 2 bases, the J end by 7 bases, with 21 bases between. Germline assignment: CDR1 SGHDT and CDR2 YYEEEE. CDR3 in DNA: TGTGCCAGCAGCTTTGTAAGAGGCGGGGTCGGAGGGACCCAGTACTTC. Amino acid sequence: CASSFVRGGVGGTQYF.

V usage is TRBV6-6 and J usage is TRBJ2-7; TRBD1 matches 7 bases. V lost 5 bases and J lost 4; bases outside the gene matches: 14. This CDR3 has 16 residues. Germline values: CDR1 MNHNY, CDR2 SVGAGI (reference sequence). In nucleotides, the CDR3 is TGTGCCAGCAGTAAGGCCCCCCCGGGACAGCCATACGAGCAGTACTTC. Translating it yields CASSKAPPGQPYEQYF.

The rearrangement links TRBV5-1 to TRBJ1-2; D not certain. V dropped 0 bases and J dropped 4 bases, with 4 bases sitting between them. The germline V gene has CDR1 SGHRS and CDR2 YFSETQ. This CDR3 comprises 12 residues. CDR3: CASSLGLYGYTF. Written as DNA, the CDR3 is TGCGCCAGCAGCTTGGGGCTCTATGGCTACACCTTC.

The chain employs TRBV6-5 and TRBJ2-7; possible D gene TRBD1, 5 bases. The CDR3 sequence is 12 residues long. V gave up 5 bases and J gave up 4 bases, with 9 bases separating them. Germline CDR1 and CDR2: MNHEY and SVGAGI. Here the CDR3 reads CASSKGPYEQYF. In DNA, the CDR3 is TGTGCCAGCAGTAAGGGGCCATACGAGCAGTACTTC.

The rearrangement links TRBV7-3 to TRBJ2-5; D gene uncertain. The V gene's germline CDR1 is SGHTA and CDR2 FQGTGA. The CDR3 runs 13 residues. V gave up 4 bases and J gave up 7 bases, with 13 bases separating them. The CDR3 reads CASSSPPTGTQYF. CDR3 sequence (DNA): TGTGCCAGCAGCTCCCCCCCCACGGGGACCCAGTACTTC.

CDR3 sequence (DNA): TGTGCCAGCACCCCCTTAAGAGGGGGCGTAGAGACCCAGTACTTC. Its translation is CASTPLRGGVETQYF. The chain combines TRBV28 with TRBJ2-5, with TRBD1 identical over 7 bases. V gave up 7 bases and J gave up 4 bases; unmatched junction bases: 12. The CDR3 length is 15 residues. Per germline, CDR1 MDHEN and CDR2 SYDVKM. Looking up the rest from reference TRBV28 and TRBJ2-5 gives the full variable domain: DVKVTQSSRYLVKRTGEKVFLECVQDMDHENMFWYRQDPGLGLRLIYFSYDVKMKEKGDIPEGYSVSREKKERFSLILESASTNQTSMYLCASTPLRGGVETQYFGPGTRLLVL.

This chain uses TRBV2 with TRBJ1-6; D call uncertain. Germline V gene data show CDR1 as SNHLY and CDR2 as FYNNEI. Trimming took 6 bases from V and 10 from J, leaving 19 bases between them. The CDR3 runs 15 residues. The CDR3 region is CASRDLDRSGSPLHF. The CDR3 DNA is TGTGCCAGCAGGGACTTAGACCGCTCGGGATCACCCCTCCACTTT.

This CDR3 reads CASSWGLAENTGELFF. CDR3 nucleotide sequence: TGTGCCAGCAGCTGGGGACTAGCGGAAAACACCGGGGAGCTGTTTTTT. The chain carries TRBV5-5 and TRBJ2-2; 11 nucleotides match TRBD2. CDR1 is SGHKS and CDR2 is YYEKEE in the germline V gene (reference sequence). The J segment lost 2 bases and the V segment lost 3 bases, leaving 3 bases of the junction unmatched. The CDR3 spans 16 residues.

This clone was observed many times. This chain connects TRBV3-1 (or the pseudogene TRBV3-2) to TRBJ2-2; 14 bases map to TRBD2. This CDR3 region has 19 residues. V lost 4 bases, J lost 2 bases, and 9 bases stayed unmatched. Germline CDR1 LGHDT, CDR2 YNNKEL (reference sequence). The CDR3 loop reads CASSPTLGTSGRNTGELFF. As DNA, the CDR3 is TGTGCCAGCAGCCCAACTCTTGGGACTAGCGGGAGAAACACCGGGGAGCTGTTTTTT.

By proportion, this clone is medium-sized. V usage is TRBV5-1 and J usage is TRBJ1-2; 8 nucleotides line up with TRBD1. This CDR3 spans 13 amino acids. CDR1 is SGHRS, CDR2 YFSETQ, per germline. Germline trimming cut 4 bases from V and 5 bases from J; bases unmatched to any gene: 4. The CDR3 protein is CASSAGTGYGYTF. The CDR3 nucleotides are TGCGCCAGCAGCGCCGGGACAGGATATGGCTACACCTTC.

As to this clone: A junction end diverges from the germline sequence, so it may reflect a read error. The rearrangement links TRBV2 to TRBJ2-7, with 7 bases that match TRBD2. Germline V lookup: CDR1 SNHLY, CDR2 FYNNEI. This CDR3 contains 12 residues. Here the CDR3 DNA reads TGTGCCAGCAGTGATAGTGGGAGGGAGCAGTGCTTC. Amino acid sequence: CASSDSGREQCF.

The chain combines TRBV15 with TRBJ1-1; 11 nucleotides match TRBD1. V lost 3 bases to trimming and J lost 5 bases; unmatched junction nucleotides: 2. Germline V gene lookup returns CDR1 LNHNV and CDR2 YYDKDF (reference sequence). The CDR3 contains 14 residues. The CDR3 region is CATSRGQGETEAFF. As DNA, the CDR3 is TGTGCCACCAGCAGGGGACAGGGGGAGACTGAAGCTTTCTTT.

This chain connects TRBV28 to TRBJ1-5; 12 bases match TRBD1. The germline V gene has CDR1 MDHEN and CDR2 SYDVKM. Trimming at V came to 8 bases and at J to 6 bases, leaving 8 bases not matched to a gene. There are 15 residues in the CDR3. CDR3 amino acids: CASLTGQGAGQPQHF. CDR3 DNA sequence: TGTGCCAGCCTTACGGGACAGGGGGCTGGTCAGCCCCAGCATTTT.

The chain carries TRBV2 and TRBJ1-4; TRBD1 is a possible D gene (6 bases). Germline V gene data show CDR1 as SNHLY and CDR2 as FYNNEI. This CDR3 contains 14 residues. V lost 4 bases, J lost 3 bases, and 9 bases lay in between. CDR3 DNA sequence: TGTGCCAGCAGTGGACGACAGGCTAATGAAAAACTGTTTTTT. The encoded protein is CASSGRQANEKLFF.

CDR3 DNA: TGCGCCAGCAGCGGGGACAGTGAAGCTTTCTTT. Its translation is CASSGDSEAFF. J is TRBJ1-1 and V is TRBV5-1; 7 bases match TRBD1. V lost 4 bases to trimming and J lost 7 bases; unmatched junction nucleotides: 1. The CDR3 is 11 residues long. Germline values: CDR1 SGHRS, CDR2 YFSETQ.

In this sample, this clone turned up once. The chain couples TRBV10-3 to TRBJ2-1; 12 nucleotides align to TRBD2. Trimming took 6 bases from V and 5 from J; bases not matched to a gene: 11. CDR3 length: 17 amino acids. CDR1 and CDR2 (germline): ENHRY, SYGVKD. The CDR3: CAIRPLLAGGSHNEQFF. The CDR3 DNA sequence: TGTGCCATCAGGCCTCTTCTAGCGGGGGGGTCCCACAATGAGCAGTTCTTC.

This clone has only a few counts. The rearrangement links TRBV18 to TRBJ1-5; D not resolved. This CDR3 is 15 amino acids long. Between the trimmed V and J ends, which lost 3 bases and 4 bases, there was a span of 13 bases. Germline CDR1 KGHSH, CDR2 LQKENI. This CDR3 reads CASSPGHSRNQPQHF. The CDR3 nucleotides are TGTGCCAGCTCACCGGGTCATTCGAGGAATCAGCCCCAGCATTTT.

The gene calls are TRBV6-4 and TRBJ2-1, with 10 bases matching TRBD2. V was clipped by 6 bases and J by 10 bases; unmatched bases: 9. This CDR3 spans 14 amino acids. CDR1 and CDR2 from the germline V gene are MRHNA and SNTAGT. The CDR3 protein is CASRTASGSQEQFF. Here the CDR3 DNA reads TGTGCCAGCAGGACGGCTAGCGGGAGCCAAGAGCAGTTCTTC.

This chain links TRBV5-1 with TRBJ1-2; D remains ambiguous. The CDR3 runs 11 residues. The V end was cut by 5 bases, the J end by 8 bases, with 10 bases between. Looked up from germline, CDR1 is SGHRS and CDR2 is YFSETQ. CDR3 coding DNA: TGCGCCAGCAGAAGGGAGGGAGGCTACACCTTC. Translating it yields CASRREGGYTF.

This sequence joins TRBV28 and TRBJ2-7; D is ambiguous. V lost 6 bases and J 2 bases, leaving 5 bases between the germline ends. Per germline, CDR1 MDHEN and CDR2 SYDVKM. The CDR3 spans 11 residues. The CDR3 sequence is CASRAAYEQYF. The CDR3, as DNA: TGTGCCAGCAGGGCTGCCTACGAGCAGTACTTC.

This chain connects TRBV28 to TRBJ2-7, with 7 bases aligning to TRBD2. The germline CDR1 and CDR2 sequences are MDHEN and SYDVKM. This CDR3 comprises 15 residues. V lost 5 bases to trimming and J lost 3 bases; unmatched junction nucleotides: 10. The CDR3 nucleotides read TGTGCCAGCAGTCCGCTTGCGGGAGTGAACTACGAGCAGTACTTC. Translated: CASSPLAGVNYEQYF.

This clone showed up just a few times. The rearrangement uses TRBV18 and TRBJ2-2, with a tentative D call TRBD2 (6 bases). Germline V gives CDR1 KGHSH, CDR2 LQKENI. This CDR3 has 16 amino acids. Trimming removed 2 bases from V and 3 bases from J, with 13 bases in between. CDR3 coding DNA: TGTGCCAGCTCACCAGGGGCGGGGTCCGACACCGGGGAGCTGTTTTTT. Its translation: CASSPGAGSDTGELFF.

The chain joins TRBV28 to TRBJ1-2; 9 bases align to TRBD1. After removal of 5 bases from V and 8 bases from J, the junction contained 12 bases not matched to a gene. The CDR3 is 15 amino acids. From germline, CDR1 is MDHEN and CDR2 SYDVKM. The CDR3 loop is CASSTPGQGITGYTF. In DNA form, the CDR3 reads TGTGCCAGCAGTACCCCGGGACAGGGAATTACGGGCTACACCTTC.